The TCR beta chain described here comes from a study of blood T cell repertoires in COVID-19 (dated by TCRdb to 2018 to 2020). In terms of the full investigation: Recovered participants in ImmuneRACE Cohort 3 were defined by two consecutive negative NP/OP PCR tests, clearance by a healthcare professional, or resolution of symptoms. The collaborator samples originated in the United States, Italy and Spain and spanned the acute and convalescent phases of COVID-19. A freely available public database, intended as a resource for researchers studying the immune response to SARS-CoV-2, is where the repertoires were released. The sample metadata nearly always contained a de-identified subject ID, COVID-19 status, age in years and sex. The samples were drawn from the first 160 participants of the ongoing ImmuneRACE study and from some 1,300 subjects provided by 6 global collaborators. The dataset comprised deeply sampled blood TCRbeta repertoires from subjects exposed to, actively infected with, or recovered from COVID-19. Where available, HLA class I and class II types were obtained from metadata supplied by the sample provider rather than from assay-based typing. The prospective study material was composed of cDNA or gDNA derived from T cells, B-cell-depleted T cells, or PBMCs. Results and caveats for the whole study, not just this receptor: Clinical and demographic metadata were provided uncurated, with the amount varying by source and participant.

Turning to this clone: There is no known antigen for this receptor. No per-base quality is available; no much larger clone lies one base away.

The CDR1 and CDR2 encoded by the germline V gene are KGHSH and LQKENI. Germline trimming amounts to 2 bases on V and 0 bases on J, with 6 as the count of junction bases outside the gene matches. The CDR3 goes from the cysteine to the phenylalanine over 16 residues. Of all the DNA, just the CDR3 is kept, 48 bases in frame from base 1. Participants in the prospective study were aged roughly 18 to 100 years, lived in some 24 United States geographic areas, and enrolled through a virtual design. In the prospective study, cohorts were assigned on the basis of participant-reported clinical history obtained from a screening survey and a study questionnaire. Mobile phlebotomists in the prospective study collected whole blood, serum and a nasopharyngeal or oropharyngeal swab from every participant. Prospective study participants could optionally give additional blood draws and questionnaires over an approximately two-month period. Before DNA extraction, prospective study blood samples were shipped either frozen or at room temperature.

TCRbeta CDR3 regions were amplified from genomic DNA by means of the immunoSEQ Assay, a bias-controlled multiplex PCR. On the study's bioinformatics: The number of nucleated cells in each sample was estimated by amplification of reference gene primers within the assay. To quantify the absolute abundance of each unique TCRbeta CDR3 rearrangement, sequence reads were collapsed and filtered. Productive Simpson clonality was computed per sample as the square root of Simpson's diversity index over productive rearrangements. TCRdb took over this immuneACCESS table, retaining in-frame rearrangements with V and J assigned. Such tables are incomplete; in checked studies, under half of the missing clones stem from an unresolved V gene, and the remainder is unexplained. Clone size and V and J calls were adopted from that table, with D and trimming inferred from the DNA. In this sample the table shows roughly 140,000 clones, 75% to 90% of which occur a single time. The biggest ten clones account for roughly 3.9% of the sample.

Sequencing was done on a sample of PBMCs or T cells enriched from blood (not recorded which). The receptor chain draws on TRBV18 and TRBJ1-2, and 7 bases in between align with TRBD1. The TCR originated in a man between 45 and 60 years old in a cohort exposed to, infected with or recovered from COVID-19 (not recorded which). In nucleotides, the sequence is TGTGCCAGCTCACCATTCGGGACAGCCCCTAACTATGGCTACACCTTC. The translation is CASSPFGTAPNYGYTF.